The 30 T cell receptor beta chains below all came from one sample that was sequenced in a study of blood T cell repertoires in COVID-19. Only in-frame clones appear in the TCRdb table, and some are missing; sequencing was by immunoSEQ multiplex PCR. The sample records about 190,000 clones, 80% to 85% being singletons. The specimen was peripheral blood. These receptors came from a woman aged 40-49 years with acute or convalescent COVID-19.

This chain connects TRBV7-9 to TRBJ2-1; TRBD2 agrees at 8 bases. There are 15 residues in the CDR3. CDR1 is SEHNR and CDR2 is FQNEAQ in the germline V gene (reference sequence). V lost 2 bases, J lost 4 bases, and 4 bases stayed unmatched. The CDR3 DNA is TGTGCCAGCAGCTTATGGGCTAGCGGGTACAATGAGCAGTTCTTC. It translates to CASSLWASGYNEQFF.

Note on this clone: Other DNA sequences within the sample encode an identical CDR3. The V gene is TRBV6-5, the J gene TRBJ1-6, with no clear D. Per the germline V gene, CDR1 is MNHEY and CDR2 is SVGAGI. This CDR3 contains 13 residues. Trimming removed 0 bases at V and 7 bases at J, with 4 bases between. CDR3 protein: CASSYSLNSPLHF. For the CDR3, the DNA is TGTGCCAGCAGTTACTCTCTAAATTCACCCCTCCACTTT.

The chain employs TRBV30 and TRBJ2-3; 13 bases agree with TRBD2. Trimming cost V 5 bases and J 6 bases; bases outside gene matches: 2. This CDR3 region has 13 residues. Germline V gene sequence: CDR1 GTSNPN, CDR2 SVGIG (reference sequence). The CDR3 spells CAWGLAGVDTQYF. CDR3 DNA: TGTGCCTGGGGACTAGCGGGAGTTGATACGCAGTATTTT.

The chain has TRBV4-2 and TRBJ2-3, with 7 bases lining up with TRBD2. The CDR3 spans 15 residues. V gave up 4 bases and J gave up 7 bases; unmatched junction bases: 11. Looked up from germline, CDR1 is LGHNA and CDR2 is YNFKEQ. CDR3 DNA sequence: TGTGCCAGCAGCCCCAGCGGGGCGGCGGCTCATACGCAGTATTTT. The encoded protein is CASSPSGAAAHTQYF.

The CDR3 sequence is CASSSQPSGGADGELFF. The CDR3 nucleotides are TGCGCCAGCAGCTCGCAGCCTAGCGGGGGGGCGGACGGGGAGCTGTTTTTT. The chain combines TRBV5-1 with TRBJ2-2; 12 bases map to TRBD2. The CDR3 is made up of 17 amino acids. Germline CDR1 reads SGHRS; CDR2 reads YFSETQ. Unmatched junction bases numbered 10, after V lost 3 bases and J lost 7 bases.

The chain combines TRBV5-5 with TRBJ2-2; 7 bases are shared with TRBD1. Germline CDR1 SGHKS, CDR2 YYEKEE (reference sequence). This CDR3 contains 12 residues. J gave up 10 bases and V 4 bases, and 4 bases lay outside the gene matches. CDR3 bases: TGTGCCAGCAGCGTAACAGGGGAGGAGCTGTTTTTT. Its protein is CASSVTGEELFF.

This clone came up once. The genes are TRBV29-1 and TRBJ1-2; D gene ambiguous. The CDR3 is 12 residues long. Trimming shortened V by 8 bases and J by 7 bases, and 17 bases separated the two germline ends. Germline V gene data show CDR1 as SQVTM and CDR2 as ANQGSEA. The CDR3 nucleotides are TGCAGCTCCGGTAGTGGAGGGAGTGGCTACACCTTC. It codes for CSSGSGGSGYTF.

This clone was counted a single time. The V call is TRBV18, the J call TRBJ1-5; the D is unclear. Germline CDR1 is KGHSH and CDR2 is LQKENI. Trimming removed 2 bases at V and 4 bases at J, with 6 bases between. This CDR3 has 13 amino acids. The CDR3 bases are TGTGCCAGCTCACCAGGCAGGAATCAGCCCCAGCATTTT. It specifies CASSPGRNQPQHF.

This clone appeared once. This chain links TRBV11-2 with TRBJ2-5, with TRBD1 matching 7 bases. With V trimmed by 4 bases and J by 4 bases, 9 bases remained unmatched. This CDR3 has 15 amino acids. Germline values: CDR1 SGHAT, CDR2 FQNNGV. The CDR3 here is CASSYQGVRAETQYF. The CDR3 region has the DNA TGTGCCAGCAGCTATCAGGGGGTGAGGGCAGAGACCCAGTACTTC.

V usage is TRBV2 and J usage is TRBJ1-3; TRBD1 aligns across 7 bases. V dropped 6 bases and J dropped 4; count of bases not matched to a gene: 21. Germline values: CDR1 SNHLY, CDR2 FYNNEI. There are 19 residues in the CDR3. CDR3 sequence (DNA): TGTGCCAGCAGACACCGGGACAGCCCTAATCTTGAAAGGGGAAACACCATATATTTT. Translation gives CASRHRDSPNLERGNTIYF.

The chain is built from TRBV5-6 and TRBJ2-5; 8 nucleotides match TRBD1. V shed 3 bases, J shed 4 bases, and the junction held 5 bases outside the gene matches. This CDR3 contains 14 residues. In germline, CDR1 is SGHDT, CDR2 YYEEEE. CDR3 residues: CASSSGGGAETQYF. The CDR3, as DNA: TGTGCCAGCAGCTCAGGGGGCGGGGCAGAGACCCAGTACTTC. Variable domain in full (rest from reference TRBV5-6 and TRBJ2-5): DAGVTQSPTHLIKTRGQQVTLRCSPKSGHDTVSWYQQALGQGPQFIFQYYEEEERQRGNFPDRFSGHQFPNYSSELNVNALLLGDSALYLCASSSGGGAETQYFGPGTRLLVL.

The chain joins TRBV29-1 to TRBJ2-2; D possibly corresponds to TRBD1 (6 bases). Looked up from germline, CDR1 is SQVTM and CDR2 is ANQGSEA. V was pared by 2 bases and J by 5 bases, with 12 bases between. This CDR3 is 14 amino acids long. The CDR3 DNA sequence: TGCAGCGTTGAAAACCGGCAGGGGACCGGGGAGCTGTTTTTT. Its protein is CSVENRQGTGELFF.

This rearrangement joins TRBV5-4 to TRBJ1-6; 8 positions match TRBD1. V was pared by 4 bases and J by 9 bases, with 3 bases of the junction left unmatched. The CDR3 loop spans 13 amino acids. The germline V gene has CDR1 SGHNT and CDR2 YYREEE (reference sequence). The CDR3 protein is CASSQDRGSPLHF. CDR3 bases: TGTGCCAGCAGCCAAGACAGGGGTTCACCCCTCCACTTT.

V is TRBV4-1 and J is TRBJ2-1; 10 bases line up with TRBD2. The CDR3 has 16 residues. V lost 1 base, J lost 4 bases, and 4 bases stayed unmatched. From germline, CDR1 is MGHRA and CDR2 YSYEKL. CDR3 amino acids: CASSQGGTSVYNEQFF. In DNA form, the CDR3 reads TGCGCCAGCAGCCAAGGGGGGACTAGCGTATACAATGAGCAGTTCTTC.

V usage is TRBV15 and J usage is TRBJ2-3; 7 nucleotides agree with TRBD1. CDR1 is LNHNV, CDR2 YYDKDF, per germline (reference sequence). There are 15 residues in the CDR3. Trimming at V came to 1 base and at J to 2 bases, leaving 3 bases not matched to a gene. CDR3 protein: CATSRGDRATDTQYF. The CDR3 DNA sequence: TGTGCCACCAGCAGAGGAGACAGGGCCACAGATACGCAGTATTTT.

The chain carries TRBV4-1 and TRBJ2-7, with TRBD2 identical over 9 bases. The V segment lost 5 bases and the J segment 2 bases; nucleotides outside the gene matches: 22. Germline assignment: CDR1 MGHRA and CDR2 YSYEKL. The CDR3 totals 20 residues. The CDR3 loop is CASSSQQGRPMTSGPYEQYF. The CDR3 nucleotides are TGCGCCAGCAGCTCACAACAGGGTAGACCCATGACTAGCGGCCCCTACGAGCAGTACTTC.

This chain connects TRBV7-9 to TRBJ1-1, with TRBD1 matching over 10 bases. Per germline, CDR1 SEHNR and CDR2 FQNEAQ (reference sequence). The ends lost 5 bases at V and 10 bases at J; junction bases unmatched: 10. The CDR3 has 14 residues. The CDR3 DNA follows: TGTGCCAGCAGCCCAATTCTCTGGGACAGGGGAGCTTTCTTT. As protein: CASSPILWDRGAFF.

This chain links TRBV5-5 with TRBJ1-2; the D gene is possibly TRBD1 (5 bases). The CDR3 is made up of 15 amino acids. Germline CDR1 is SGHKS and CDR2 is YYEKEE (reference sequence). Between the trimmed V and J ends, which lost 4 bases and 2 bases, there was a span of 15 bases. This CDR3 reads CASSPGTGGNYGYTF. The CDR3 bases are TGTGCCAGCAGCCCCGGGACCGGGGGGAACTATGGCTACACCTTC.

This clone was seen a few times. The chain uses TRBV11-2 and TRBJ1-2; D is ambiguous. This CDR3 is built from 15 residues. Germline CDR1 is SGHAT and CDR2 is FQNNGV. The germline V and J ends were trimmed by 4 bases and 3 bases, with 15 bases remaining between them. The CDR3 nucleotides are TGTGCCAGCAGCTCCCCAAAGCGGGGTGACTATGGCTACACCTTC. As protein: CASSSPKRGDYGYTF.

The chain uses TRBV2 and TRBJ2-2; the D gene is possibly TRBD2 (5 bases). In germline, CDR1 is SNHLY, CDR2 FYNNEI. Deletions cut 1 base from V and 7 bases from J, with 7 bases between. The CDR3 runs to 13 residues. The CDR3 region has the DNA TGTGCCAGCAGTGAAGTTCGGGGCGGGGAGCTGTTTTTT. This translates into CASSEVRGGELFF.

This clone appeared a single time. The chain couples TRBV5-1 to TRBJ2-6, with 7 bases matching TRBD2. The CDR3 has 14 amino acids. Per the germline V gene, CDR1 is SGHRS and CDR2 is YFSETQ. J lost 4 bases, V lost 5 bases, and 3 bases had no gene match. The CDR3 here is CASRAGTGANVLTF. The CDR3 nucleotides are TGCGCCAGCAGAGCGGGAACAGGGGCCAACGTCCTGACTTTC.

The chain carries TRBV6-1 and TRBJ1-1, with 8 positions matching TRBD1. The CDR3 runs to 17 residues. The V segment lost 2 bases and the J segment 0 bases; nucleotides outside the gene matches: 8. The germline V gene has CDR1 MNHNS and CDR2 SASEGT. The chain's CDR3 is CASSEIDRGYVNTEAFF. The CDR3 DNA reads TGTGCCAGCAGTGAAATCGACAGGGGATACGTGAACACTGAAGCTTTCTTT.

The chain uses TRBV18 and TRBJ2-5, with D tentatively TRBD2 (6 bases). The CDR3 runs 14 residues. Trimming stripped 4 bases from V and 5 bases from J, with 14 bases between. The germline V gene has CDR1 KGHSH and CDR2 LQKENI. For the CDR3, the DNA is TGTGCCAGCTCACAAAGTCAGGGACTGGAGACCCAGTACTTC. It yields the protein CASSQSQGLETQYF.

V gene TRBV27 combines with J gene TRBJ2-7; no definite D call. The germline V gene encodes CDR1 MNHEY and CDR2 SMNVEV (reference sequence). V was pared by 2 bases and J by 2 bases, with 13 bases between. CDR3 length equals 15 residues. The CDR3 coding sequence is TGTGCCAGCAGTTTAGTGCGGAGCCGAGCCTACGAGCAGTACTTC. Its translation is CASSLVRSRAYEQYF.

This clone was counted a single time. The rearrangement uses TRBV28 and TRBJ1-2; no definite D call. Germline loops: CDR1 MDHEN, CDR2 SYDVKM. The CDR3 spans 12 residues. The V gene lost 5 bases and the J gene lost 8 bases, with 12 bases spanning the gap. In nucleotides, the CDR3 is TGTGCCAGCAGTCGATTCCAGCGAGGCTACACCTTC. Its protein is CASSRFQRGYTF.

This clone appeared a few times. Written as DNA, the CDR3 is TGTGCTAGTGGTTCTTCGATTTCTGGGCTCGAGCAGTACTTC. Protein: CASGSSISGLEQYF. The chain carries TRBV12-5 and TRBJ2-7; D uncertain. Germline V gives CDR1 LGHNT, CDR2 FRNRAP. CDR3 size: 14 residues. V was clipped by 4 bases and J by 6 bases, with 16 bases between them.

V gene TRBV5-1 combines with J gene TRBJ2-1; 10 nucleotides line up with TRBD2. CDR3 length: 15 residues. With V trimmed by 4 bases and J by 6 bases, 7 bases remained unmatched. The germline CDR1 and CDR2 sequences are SGHRS and YFSETQ. The CDR3 coding sequence is TGCGCCAGCAGCACATCGACTAGCGGGTTCAATGAGCAGTTCTTC. This gives the protein CASSTSTSGFNEQFF.

A single count supports this clone. V and J are TRBV7-9 and TRBJ2-2; possibly TRBD2 for D (5 bases). The germline CDR1 and CDR2 sequences are SEHNR and FQNEAQ (reference sequence). The CDR3 is 14 residues long. Trimming removed 1 base at V and 3 bases at J, with 6 bases between. CDR3 residues: CASSLGTYTGELFF. CDR3 bases: TGTGCCAGCAGCTTAGGGACTTACACCGGGGAGCTGTTTTTT.

The chain is built from TRBV10-3 and TRBJ2-7, with TRBD1 as a possible D gene (6 bases). From germline, CDR1 is ENHRY and CDR2 SYGVKD. The CDR3 is made up of 14 amino acids. V gave up 6 bases and J gave up 1 base, with 13 bases separating them. The CDR3 DNA is TGTGCCATCAGGCGGATGGACAGTTCCTACGAGCAGTACTTC. Translated, it gives CAIRRMDSSYEQYF.

This rearrangement joins TRBV13 to TRBJ2-7; D is unresolved. CDR1 and CDR2 (germline): PRHDT, FYEKMQ (reference sequence). CDR3 length: 14 residues. Trimming shortened V by 5 bases and J by 4 bases, and 15 bases separated the two germline ends. Here the CDR3 reads CASSAEAGVYEQYF. The CDR3 DNA follows: TGTGCCAGCAGCGCAGAGGCTGGAGTATACGAGCAGTACTTC.